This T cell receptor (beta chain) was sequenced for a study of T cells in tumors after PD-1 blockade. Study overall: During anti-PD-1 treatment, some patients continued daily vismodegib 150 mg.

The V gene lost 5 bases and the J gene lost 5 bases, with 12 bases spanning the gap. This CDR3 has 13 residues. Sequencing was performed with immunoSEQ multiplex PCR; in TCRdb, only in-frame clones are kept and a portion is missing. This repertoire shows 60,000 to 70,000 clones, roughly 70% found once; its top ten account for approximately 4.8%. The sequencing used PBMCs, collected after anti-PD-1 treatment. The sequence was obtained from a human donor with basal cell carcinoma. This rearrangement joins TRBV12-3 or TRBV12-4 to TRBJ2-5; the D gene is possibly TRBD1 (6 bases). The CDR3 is CASSLRGGETQYF. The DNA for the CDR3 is TGTGCCAGCAGTCTCAGGGGTGGGGAGACCCAGTACTTC.